The 9 T cell receptor beta chains in this list originate from one sample, sequenced in a study of response to subunit inactivated influenza vaccine. TCRdb analysed the RT-PCR reads with MiXCR anew, one entry per CDR3 protein. The table includes 500,000 or so distinct CDR3 sequences, more than 15% detected once. The specimen was CD4+ T cells sorted from PBMCs, collected roughly 24 months after vaccination. These receptors all come from a man in his fifties or sixties who received an inactivated influenza vaccine.

This sequence joins TRBV18 and TRBJ1-1; D perhaps matches TRBD1 (5 bases). The CDR3 has 15 amino acids. Deletions cut 1 base from V and 1 base from J, with 10 bases between. The germline gives CDR1 KGHSH, CDR2 LQKENI. CDR3 loop: CASSPRSTENTEAFF. For the CDR3, the DNA is TGTGCCAGCTCACCACGTTCGACAGAGAACACTGAAGCTTTCTTT.

This chain connects TRBV10-3 to TRBJ2-7; D may be TRBD1 (6 bases). CDR1 is ENHRY, CDR2 SYGVKD, per germline. V lost 7 bases to trimming and J lost 2 bases, with 15 bases between them. There are 14 residues in the CDR3. The CDR3 loop reads CAIKNRDNAYEQYF. Here the CDR3 DNA reads TGTGCCATCAAGAACCGGGACAACGCCTACGAGCAGTACTTC.

This sequence joins TRBV6-2 or TRBV6-3 and TRBJ2-1; 9 positions match TRBD2. The CDR3 length is 15 residues. Germline CDR1 MNHEY, CDR2 SVGEGT. J lost 8 bases, V lost 2 bases, and 7 bases had no gene match. CDR3 coding DNA: TGTGCCAGCAGTTACACGCTAGCGGGGAACGATGAGCAGTTCTTC. This translates into CASSYTLAGNDEQFF.

This clonotype has only a few counts. The chain employs TRBV20-1 and TRBJ1-6, with 9 bases identical to TRBD1. The germline V gene has CDR1 DFQATT and CDR2 SNEGSKA (reference sequence). The CDR3 is made up of 15 amino acids. The J segment lost 9 bases and the V segment lost 5 bases, leaving 11 bases of the junction unmatched. The CDR3 nucleotides read TGCAGTGCTCCCACAGGGGGCAGGGATCGTTCACCCCTCCACTTT. Amino acids: CSAPTGGRDRSPLHF.

As DNA, the CDR3 is TGCGCCAGCAGCTTGGCGGTTCTGGGTTTAAATGAGCAGTTCTTC. This translates into CASSLAVLGLNEQFF. The chain is built from TRBV5-1 and TRBJ2-1; D is unclear. V was clipped by 0 bases and J by 7 bases, with 14 bases between them. The CDR3 is 15 amino acids. Germline V gene data show CDR1 as SGHRS and CDR2 as YFSETQ.

The V gene is TRBV7-2, the J gene TRBJ2-5; 9 positions agree with TRBD2. The V and J ends lost 3 bases and 4 bases, in that order; junction bases with no gene match: 6. The CDR3 spans 15 residues. Germline CDR1 SGHTA, CDR2 FQGNSA. The CDR3 loop reads CASSLVAGEGETQYF. The CDR3, as DNA: TGTGCCAGCAGCTTGGTAGCGGGAGAAGGAGAGACCCAGTACTTC.

The chain is built from TRBV29-1 and TRBJ2-7; D gene uncertain. This CDR3 has 13 residues. Between the trimmed V and J ends, which lost 1 base and 0 bases, there was a span of 7 bases. CDR1 is SQVTM, CDR2 ANQGSEA, per germline. The CDR3 spells CSVEVSNSYEQYF. The CDR3 coding sequence is TGCAGCGTTGAAGTGTCTAACTCCTACGAGCAGTACTTC.

This clonotype turned up a few times. The chain couples TRBV20-1 to TRBJ1-6; possibly TRBD1 for D (6 bases). Germline-derived CDR1 and CDR2 are DFQATT and SNEGSKA (reference sequence). The CDR3 spans 15 residues. V dropped 1 base and J dropped 7 bases, with 14 bases sitting between them. The CDR3 spells CSARGPGTLNSPLHF. Here the CDR3 DNA reads TGCAGTGCTAGAGGACCCGGGACACTCAATTCACCCCTCCACTTT.

The chain uses TRBV20-1 and TRBJ2-5; 8 bases map to TRBD1. CDR3 length equals 14 residues. Germline trimming cut 0 bases from V and 4 bases from J; bases unmatched to any gene: 4. The germline gives CDR1 DFQATT, CDR2 SNEGSKA (reference sequence). CDR3 residues: CSARDPDRGETQYF. CDR3 coding DNA: TGCAGTGCTAGAGATCCAGACAGGGGAGAGACCCAGTACTTC.